Here is one TCR beta chain with its context. This record belongs to a study of blood T cell repertoires in COVID-19. Study in general: Acute-phase and convalescent COVID-19 samples originated in the United States, Italy and Spain. The cDNA or gDNA used as material had been derived from T cells, B-cell-depleted T cells, or PBMCs.

V shed 3 bases and J 16 bases; nucleotides not matched to a gene: 12. Germline V gives CDR1 LNHDA, CDR2 SQIVND (reference sequence). The CDR3 consists of 13 residues. Original analysis: Counts of nucleated cells, estimated from reference gene primer amplification, were obtained. Generated by immunoSEQ multiplex PCR, the TCRdb table keeps only in-frame clones and is missing some. V and J calls plus clone size are reproduced from that table; the DNA served to infer D and trimming. The sample carries about 51,000 clones, 85% to 90% recorded once. The rearrangement links TRBV19 to TRBJ1-5, with 7 positions matching TRBD1. The receptor's source is a man older than 75 with active COVID-19. The specimen sequenced was peripheral blood. CDR3 nucleotides: TGTGCCAGTAGTATTCAGGGGGAACGGGGGTTCCATTTT. As protein: CASSIQGERGFHF. Supplemented by reference TRBV19 and TRBJ1-5, the full variable domain reads DGGITQSPKYLFRKEGQNVTLSCEQNLNHDAMYWYRQDPGQGLRLIYYSQIVNDFQKGDIAEGYSVSREKKESFPLTVTSAQKNPTAFYLCASSIQGERGFHFGDGTRLSIL.